Below, 4 T cell receptor beta chains from the same sample are listed, as sequenced in a study of OX40 agonist ivuxolimab in advanced cancers. Library prep was done by the immunoSEQ multiplex PCR assay. What TCRdb holds here is the immuneACCESS table cut down to in-frame rearrangements. Part of the clones is not present; checked against another copy, under half of the missing clones reflect an unresolved V gene, and the others are unexplained. The sample table holds roughly 70,000 clones, of which around 90% were seen once. Around 2.2% of the sample belongs to the ten largest clones. The material was CD4+ or CD8+ T cells sorted from blood, obtained in a trial of the OX40 agonist ivuxolimab. These receptors originate from an adult with an advanced solid tumor such as melanoma, head and neck, liver or kidney cancer.

V usage is TRBV7-3 and J usage is TRBJ2-3; no clear D. V was shortened by 1 base and J by 4 bases, with 9 bases between the two germline ends. Germline V gives CDR1 SGHTA, CDR2 FQGTGA. This CDR3 has 14 amino acids. The CDR3 region is CASSLRSIADTQYF. The CDR3 region has the DNA TGTGCCAGCAGCTTAAGATCAATAGCAGATACGCAGTATTTT.

The CDR3 is CASSLGHLESDTQYF. The DNA for the CDR3 is TGCGCCAGCAGCTTGGGCCATTTAGAGTCAGATACGCAGTATTTT. V usage is TRBV5-1 and J usage is TRBJ2-3; the D is unclear. V was cut by 0 bases and J by 4 bases, with 12 bases left in between. Germline loops: CDR1 SGHRS, CDR2 YFSETQ. This CDR3 contains 15 residues.

The chain carries TRBV5-1 and TRBJ2-1; 12 positions agree with TRBD2. The CDR3 consists of 15 residues. From germline, CDR1 is SGHRS and CDR2 YFSETQ. V shed 2 bases and J 7 bases; nucleotides not matched to a gene: 4. CDR3 in DNA: TGCGCCAGCAGCTTCCTAGCGGGGGGGCAGAATGAGCAGTTCTTC. It yields the protein CASSFLAGGQNEQFF.

The V call is TRBV19, the J call TRBJ2-1, with a tentative D call TRBD2 (7 bases). The germline V gene has CDR1 LNHDA and CDR2 SQIVND (reference sequence). The CDR3 length is 15 residues. V was shortened by 7 bases and J by 7 bases, with 20 bases between the two germline ends. The CDR3 loop is CASNDPGRGANEQFF. The CDR3, as DNA: TGTGCCAGTAACGACCCAGGACGGGGGGCGAATGAGCAGTTCTTC.